Below, 4 T cell receptor beta chains from the same sample are listed, as sequenced in a study of shared clonotypes between healthy human individuals. Produced via immunoSEQ multiplex PCR; TCRdb's table is partial and in-frame only. This table has some 490,000 clones, around 85% appearing once. Sequences were obtained from PBMCs. All receptors come from a woman aged 40 to 50 in good health. Some clones in this sample may be carry-over from other donors' samples.

The CDR3 coding sequence is TGTGCCAGCAGCTTATTCGGCGGCACAGATACGCAGTATTTT. It encodes CASSLFGGTDTQYF. The V gene is TRBV7-2, the J gene TRBJ2-3, with D uncertain. The V gene lost 2 bases and the J gene lost 1 base, with 7 bases spanning the gap. This CDR3 is built from 14 residues. The germline V gene has CDR1 SGHTA and CDR2 FQGNSA.

V gene TRBV6-1 combines with J gene TRBJ2-3, with D perhaps TRBD1 or TRBD2 (5 bases each). Per the germline V gene, CDR1 is MNHNS and CDR2 is SASEGT. The V end was cut by 4 bases, the J end by 3 bases, with 14 bases between. The CDR3 contains 15 residues. CDR3 amino acids: CASSVKGDQTDTQYF. CDR3 nucleotide sequence: TGTGCCAGCAGTGTGAAAGGGGACCAAACAGATACGCAGTATTTT.

This chain joins TRBV6-5 and TRBJ1-4; TRBD1 is a possible D gene (6 bases). Germline V gene sequence: CDR1 MNHEY, CDR2 SVGAGI. V lost 3 bases, J lost 9 bases, and 14 bases lay in between. The CDR3 consists of 14 residues. CDR3 sequence (DNA): TGTGCCAGCAGTTATGTGCAGGGGAGTCAAAAACTGTTTTTT. Its protein product is CASSYVQGSQKLFF.

This chain uses TRBV6-1 with TRBJ1-2; possible D gene TRBD1, 5 bases. The ends were cut back, 2 bases at V and 4 bases at J, with 20 bases in the middle. The CDR3 sequence is 17 residues long. Germline V gene lookup returns CDR1 MNHNS and CDR2 SASEGT. The CDR3 protein is CASSELSRLGGTYGYTF. CDR3 DNA: TGTGCCAGCAGTGAATTGTCCCGACTCGGGGGGACCTATGGCTACACCTTC.